The entry that follows covers one T cell receptor (beta chain) sequence. The specificity of this receptor is unknown. Nothing much larger sits one base from this clone, and base qualities are not available. The data originate from a study of blood T cell repertoires in COVID-19 (dated by TCRdb to 2020 to 2022). In terms of the full investigation: Samples from collaborators originated in the United States, Italy and Spain and spanned both the acute and convalescent phases of COVID-19. HLA class I and class II types, where available, came from metadata supplied by the sample provider rather than from assay-based typing. Deeply sampled blood TCRbeta repertoires from subjects exposed to, actively infected with, or recovered from COVID-19 were included in the dataset. Nearly every sample came with metadata listing a de-identified subject ID, COVID-19 status, age in years and sex. The prospective study material was composed of cDNA or gDNA derived from T cells, B-cell-depleted T cells, or PBMCs. The repertoires were released in a freely available public database meant as a resource for research on the immune response to SARS-CoV-2. Samples came from the ongoing ImmuneRACE study (first 160 participants) plus 1,254 subjects from 6 global collaborators.

TCRbeta CDR3 regions were amplified from genomic DNA by means of the immunoSEQ Assay, a bias-controlled multiplex PCR. The published analysis was carried out like this. The number of nucleated cells in each sample was estimated from the amplification of reference gene primers within the assay. To quantify the absolute abundance of each unique TCRbeta CDR3 rearrangement, sequence reads were collapsed and filtered. For each sample, productive Simpson clonality was calculated as the square root of Simpson's diversity index over productive rearrangements. TCRdb re-hosts the immuneACCESS table, in-frame sequences only. Its copies lack some clones; in the studies checked, an unresolved V gene accounts for under half of them, and the cause for the rest is not known. That table furnishes V, J and clone size, whereas the DNA furnished D and trimming. The sample yields about 160,000 clones; about 88% were counted once. Roughly 18% of the sample rests with the top ten.

The investigation overall reported the following: How much clinical and demographic metadata was included differed by source and by participant, and the metadata was provided uncurated.

V drops 3 bases and J drops 1 base, leaving 10 bases in between. Measured from the cysteine to the phenylalanine, the CDR3 is 15 residues long. The CDR3 DNA has 45 bases and is translated from base 1. Taken from the germline V gene (reference sequence), the CDR1 and CDR2 loops are WNHNN and SYGVQD. The collaborating institutions used their own protocols to collect whole blood in K2EDTA tubes. For TCRbeta analysis, collaborators shipped samples as frozen whole blood, isolated PBMCs, or DNA extracted from either of those sample types. Here the chain combines TRBV10-1 and TRBJ2-1, with TRBD1 as a weak D call on 5 bases. This sequence originates from an elderly woman with acute or convalescent COVID-19. The sequenced sample consisted of peripheral blood. This receptor has the CDR3 CASSDLRESYNEQFF. In nucleotides, the sequence is TGCGCCAGCAGTGATCTCAGGGAATCCTACAATGAGCAGTTCTTC.